This T cell receptor (beta chain) was captured in a study of blood T cells in healthy people across ages. Study results and limitations: The study regarded diversity estimates from one million T cells as underestimates.

CDR1 and CDR2 (germline): SGHDN, FVKESK. V was trimmed by 4 bases and J by 5 bases, leaving 20 bases between them. CDR3 size: 16 residues. This clonotype appeared a few times. Its specificity is not known. Together with a sample-barcoded 5' primer, a J-beta primer mix was included in a second PCR lasting about 6 to 11 cycles. Each cDNA molecule received a tag from a template-switch adaptor that had 12 random nucleotides. TCRdb reprocessed the 5' RACE reads with MiXCR, giving one entry per CDR3 protein. The repertoire holds hundreds of thousands of distinct CDR3 sequences, with 20% to 25% as singletons. The donors, healthy Caucasians from Russia, were aged roughly 6 to 90. The data were also submitted as part of a second study, on T cells of mothers and their children. From that report: Sample barcodes and 2-4 random nucleotides were added by the M1S primer of the second PCR.

The gene calls are TRBV14 and TRBJ1-1; perhaps TRBD1 as D (5 bases). The sequence came from a boy aged 5-17 years in good health. The sequenced sample was blood. The CDR3 DNA follows: TGTGCCAGCAGCCGAACATTGGCTTCGGGGGGGACTGAAGCTTTCTTT. Translation gives CASSRTLASGGTEAFF.